The 21 T cell receptor beta chains below all came from one sample that was sequenced in a study of T cell repertoires in ileal Crohn's disease. Data came from immunoSEQ multiplex PCR; TCRdb stores just in-frame clones and leaves some out. The sample consists of about 1,700 clones, roughly nine tenths of them appearing once. The time point denotes: inflamed ileum from the surgical specimen. The sample consisted of ileal tissue. The receptors stem from an adult with Crohn's disease.

The chain has TRBV5-8 and TRBJ1-2; a possible D gene is TRBD1 (5 bases). The V end was cut by 0 bases, the J end by 4 bases, with 10 bases between. There are 14 residues in the CDR3. Germline V lookup: CDR1 SGHTS, CDR2 YDEGEE. DNA of the CDR3: TGTGCCAGCAGCTTGGAAGGGGCAGCCTATGGCTACACCTTC. Translation: CASSLEGAAYGYTF.

The chain links TRBV5-4 to TRBJ2-7; either TRBD1 or TRBD2 may fit D (5 bases each). CDR1 is SGHNT, CDR2 YYREEE, per germline (reference sequence). The CDR3 has 16 amino acids. Trimming pared 0 bases from V and 3 bases from J, leaving 16 bases between. The CDR3, as DNA: TGTGCCAGCAGCTTGGGTCTCGCGGGCCAGGGCTACGAGCAGTACTTC. Translating it yields CASSLGLAGQGYEQYF.

The chain employs TRBV7-9 and TRBJ2-3; 8 bases align to TRBD2. The CDR3 loop spans 14 amino acids. Unmatched junction bases numbered 4, after V lost 6 bases and J lost 2 bases. The V gene's germline CDR1 is SEHNR and CDR2 FQNEAQ (reference sequence). In DNA form, the CDR3 reads TGTGCCAGCAGGGAAGCGGGGGCCACAGATACGCAGTATTTT. Translating gives CASREAGATDTQYF.

The rearrangement uses TRBV11-3 and TRBJ2-3, with a weak D call TRBD2 (7 bases). Trimming removed 8 bases from V and 0 bases from J, with 12 bases in between. This CDR3 has 14 amino acids. Germline V gene data show CDR1 as SGHNT and CDR2 as YENEEA. CDR3 nucleotides: TGTGCCAGCTCCCGGGGGGCTAGCACAGATACGCAGTATTTT. Translated, it gives CASSRGASTDTQYF.

The chain joins TRBV7-3 to TRBJ1-1; D is undetermined. This CDR3 comprises 14 residues. V was shortened by 0 bases and J by 2 bases, with 7 bases between the two germline ends. Germline CDR1 SGHTA, CDR2 FQGTGA. The chain's CDR3 is CASSLTAGNTEAFF. The CDR3 DNA reads TGTGCCAGCAGCTTAACCGCGGGAAACACTGAAGCTTTCTTT.

This clone has only a few counts. The chain links TRBV7-9 to TRBJ1-3, with 7 positions matching TRBD1. This CDR3 spans 18 amino acids. The V and J ends lost 0 bases and 4 bases, in that order; junction bases with no gene match: 12. Germline-derived CDR1 and CDR2 are SEHNR and FQNEAQ (reference sequence). CDR3 sequence reads: CASSLAEWRQGTGNTIYF. CDR3 bases: TGTGCCAGCAGCTTAGCGGAATGGAGACAGGGTACGGGAAACACCATATATTTT.

V gene TRBV4-3 combines with J gene TRBJ2-7, with a tentative D call TRBD1 (6 bases). The CDR3 extends over 15 amino acids. Trimming pared 0 bases from V and 4 bases from J, leaving 13 bases between. Per germline, CDR1 LGHNA and CDR2 YSLEER. The CDR3 DNA reads as TGCGCCAGCAGCCAAGATGTCCAGGGGCCATACGAGCAGTACTTC. Protein: CASSQDVQGPYEQYF.

The chain couples TRBV7-2 to TRBJ2-3; perhaps TRBD2 as D (7 bases). Trimming took 1 base from V and 0 from J, leaving 14 bases between them. The CDR3 length is 17 residues. Germline values: CDR1 SGHTA, CDR2 FQGNSA. The CDR3 DNA sequence: TGTGCCAGCAGCTTAGTTGGGGCGGGGGCTAGCACAGATACGCAGTATTTT. Protein product: CASSLVGAGASTDTQYF.

This clone is judged large. This chain joins TRBV29-1 and TRBJ1-1, with TRBD1 as a possible D gene (5 bases). Germline V gene lookup returns CDR1 SQVTM and CDR2 ANQGSEA. V lost 5 bases and J lost 2, with 12 bases in between. The CDR3 contains 13 residues. This CDR3 reads CSVPGLINTEAFF. DNA of the CDR3: TGCAGCGTTCCGGGACTGATTAACACTGAAGCTTTCTTT.

The V call is TRBV23-1, the J call TRBJ2-1; D possibly corresponds to TRBD2 (6 bases). TRBV23-1 is placed among ORFs of uncertain function. V lost 6 bases and J 6 bases, leaving 18 bases between the germline ends. CDR3 length equals 15 residues. This chain's CDR3 is CASSQGLNQSNEQFF. CDR3 DNA: TGCGCCAGCAGCCAGGGACTCAACCAGAGCAATGAGCAGTTCTTC.

This clone occurred once. The chain is built from TRBV6-5 and TRBJ1-2; the D gene is possibly TRBD1 (5 bases). Germline V gives CDR1 MNHEY, CDR2 SVGAGI. With 2 bases removed from V and 4 bases from J, the gap between germline ends came to 11 bases. The CDR3 has 14 amino acids. CDR3 in amino acids: CASSYRGDSYGYTF. CDR3 DNA sequence: TGTGCCAGCAGTTACCGGGGGGATTCCTATGGCTACACCTTC.

The J gene is TRBJ2-5, the V gene TRBV6-6; D may be TRBD2 (6 bases). The CDR3 length is 12 residues. V shed 2 bases and J shed 5 bases, with 6 bases lying between them. Germline CDR1 reads MNHNY; CDR2 reads SVGAGI (reference sequence). The CDR3 coding sequence is TGTGCCAGCAGTTACCGGGGGGAGACCCAGTACTTC. Translation gives CASSYRGETQYF.

This rearrangement joins TRBV15 to TRBJ2-7; no reliable D call. V gave up 0 bases and J gave up 0 bases, with 6 bases separating them. This CDR3 contains 14 residues. Germline V gene data show CDR1 as LNHNV and CDR2 as YYDKDF (reference sequence). CDR3 coding DNA: TGTGCCACCAGCAGAGAGGCTGGCTCCTACGAGCAGTACTTC. Residues: CATSREAGSYEQYF. Complete variable domain (other parts from reference TRBV15 and TRBJ2-7): DAMVIQNPRYQVTQFGKPVTLSCSQTLNHNVMYWYQQKSSQAPKLLFHYYDKDFNNEADTPDNFQSRRPNTSFCFLDIRSPGLGDTAMYLCATSREAGSYEQYFGPGTRLTVT.

J is TRBJ2-7 and V is TRBV4-2; 8 nucleotides match TRBD2. The ends lost 4 bases at V and 1 base at J; junction bases unmatched: 9. Per the germline V gene, CDR1 is LGHNA and CDR2 is YNFKEQ. The CDR3 is 16 amino acids. The CDR3 is CASSRGSGSRSYEQYF. The CDR3 nucleotides read TGTGCCAGCAGCCGGGGCAGCGGGAGTCGGTCCTACGAGCAGTACTTC.

V usage is TRBV4-1 and J usage is TRBJ1-1; D is possibly TRBD1 (6 bases). Trimming took off 0 bases at V and 1 base at J, with 9 bases between the two ends. The CDR3 runs to 15 residues. Germline lookup yields CDR1 MGHRA and CDR2 YSYEKL. The CDR3 reads CASSQEGGRNTEAFF. CDR3 in DNA: TGCGCCAGCAGCCAAGAGGGGGGGCGGAACACTGAAGCTTTCTTT.

The chain has TRBV10-3 and TRBJ2-3, with 9 positions matching TRBD1. CDR1 and CDR2 (germline): ENHRY, SYGVKD. CDR3 size: 15 residues. Trimming at V came to 3 bases and at J to 9 bases, leaving 10 bases not matched to a gene. The CDR3 region is CAISDEDRGEDTQYF. The CDR3 DNA reads as TGTGCCATCAGTGACGAGGACAGGGGTGAGGACACGCAGTATTTT.

The genes are TRBV5-4 and TRBJ2-2, with TRBD2 as a possible D gene (5 bases). V lost 4 bases to trimming and J lost 4 bases, with 14 bases between them. The length of the CDR3 is 15 residues. The germline V gene has CDR1 SGHNT and CDR2 YYREEE (reference sequence). For the CDR3, the DNA is TGTGCCAGCAGCATGGACCTAGCCGCCACCGGGGAGCTGTTTTTT. Translating it yields CASSMDLAATGELFF.

This clone is labeled large. This chain joins TRBV10-2 and TRBJ2-7; 7 nucleotides line up with TRBD1. There are 15 residues in the CDR3. Per germline, CDR1 WSHSY and CDR2 SAAADI. Germline trimming cut 3 bases from V and 5 bases from J; bases unmatched to any gene: 10. CDR3 protein: CASSEFSTTGNEQYF. In nucleotides, the CDR3 is TGCGCCAGCAGTGAATTCTCCACGACAGGGAACGAGCAGTACTTC.

CDR3 nucleotide sequence: TGTGCCAGCAGCTCGCTAGCGGGAGGAGAGAGCGAGCAGTACTTC. It translates to CASSSLAGGESEQYF. The chain couples TRBV11-3 to TRBJ2-7; 11 bases are a match to TRBD2. Losses at the gene ends were 4 bases for V and 6 bases for J; bases not matched to a gene: 8. Germline CDR1 reads SGHNT; CDR2 reads YENEEA. The CDR3 contains 15 residues. Supplemented by reference TRBV11-3 and TRBJ2-7, the full variable domain reads EAGVVQSPRYKIIEKKQPVAFWCNPISGHNTLYWYLQNLGQGPELLIRYENEEAVDDSQLPKDRFSAERLKGVDSTLKIQPAELGDSAVYLCASSSLAGGESEQYFGPGTRLTVT.

The J gene is TRBJ1-1, the V gene TRBV30; 9 nucleotides agree with TRBD1. Looked up from germline, CDR1 is GTSNPN and CDR2 is SVGIG (reference sequence). This CDR3 has 17 amino acids. With V trimmed by 3 bases and J by 4 bases, 15 bases remained unmatched. The CDR3 DNA is TGTGCCTGGAGCCCCGGTCCGGGACAGGGCAGGTTCACTGAAGCTTTCTTT. Its translation is CAWSPGPGQGRFTEAFF.

The rearrangement links TRBV28 to TRBJ2-1, with 15 bases identical to TRBD2. Germline CDR1 reads MDHEN; CDR2 reads SYDVKM. Trimming took 5 bases from V and 7 from J; bases not matched to a gene: 9. This CDR3 is 17 amino acids long. The CDR3 reads CASSPNPGTSGRNEQFF. The CDR3 DNA sequence: TGTGCCAGCAGTCCGAACCCTGGGACTAGCGGGAGGAATGAGCAGTTCTTC.